This TCR beta chain was documented in a study of blood T cell repertoires in COVID-19. Study-wide background: Acute and convalescent COVID-19 samples came from the United States, Italy and Spain. The analysed material was cDNA or gDNA that came from T cells, B-cell-depleted T cells, or PBMCs.

Trimming cost V 4 bases and J 2 bases; bases outside gene matches: 6. This CDR3 has 16 residues. The germline CDR1 and CDR2 sequences are MNHEY and SMNVEV (reference sequence). Generated by immunoSEQ multiplex PCR, the TCRdb table keeps only in-frame clones and is missing some. The profile shows more than 90,000 clones, 84% of them singletons. The chain links TRBV27 to TRBJ2-7; 12 nucleotides align to TRBD2. Sample: peripheral blood. This TCR was recovered from a human donor in a cohort sampled during active COVID-19. In DNA form, the CDR3 reads TGTGCCAGCAGTTACCCCGGGACTAGCGGGCCCTACGAGCAGTACTTC. Protein sequence: CASSYPGTSGPYEQYF.